These T cell receptor beta chains were read from a single sample in a study of T cell responses to AZD1222 COVID-19 vaccine. Sequencing used immunoSEQ multiplex PCR; TCRdb keeps in-frame clones, though not all of them. The table shows some 120,000 clones, with around 89% occurring only once. The sample was peripheral blood, taken on day 0 of MenACWY control vaccination. These receptors all come from an adult in good health. CDR3s include the opening cysteine and the closing phenylalanine or tryptophan. A D gene is named only where the DNA matches it firmly. Rows may omit the clone size; those that give it use once, few, many or a size class.

clone size,D gene,V gene,J gene,CDR3 DNA,CDR3 protein
-,-,TRBV12-3/TRBV12-4,TRBJ2-3,TGTGCCAGCAGTTTCGAGGGGGGAGATACGCAGTATTTT,CASSFEGGDTQYF
-,TRBD2,TRBV6-2/TRBV6-3,TRBJ2-1,TGTGCCAGCAGCCGCAGCGGGGGTTCCTACAATGAGCAGTTCTTC,CASSRSGGSYNEQFF
-,TRBD1,TRBV24-1,TRBJ2-2,TGTGCCACCAGTGAGACAGGGGACATCGGGGAGCTGTTTTTT,CATSETGDIGELFF
-,TRBD2,TRBV9,TRBJ2-1,TGTGCCAGCAGCACTGCGGGAGGGCTCCACAATGAGCAGTTCTTC,CASSTAGGLHNEQFF
-,TRBD2,TRBV3-1/TRBV3-2,TRBJ2-3,TGTGCCAGCAGCCAAGTCGTCGCCCTAGCGGGAGGGCCGACAGATACGCAGTATTTT,CASSQVVALAGGPTDTQYF
few,-,TRBV2,TRBJ1-6,TGTGCCAGCAGCGAACAAGGAATTCAAAATAATTCACCCCTCCACTTT,CASSEQGIQNNSPLHF
-,TRBD1,TRBV6-4,TRBJ1-2,TGTGCCAGCAGTGCCGGTCAACAGGGGGTGATTGGCTACACCTTC,CASSAGQQGVIGYTF
-,TRBD2,TRBV6-2/TRBV6-3,TRBJ2-5,TGTGCCAGCAGTCACCGGGGGACTAGGTACGTGGAGACCCAGTACTTC,CASSHRGTRYVETQYF
-,-,TRBV2,TRBJ1-1,TGTGCCAGCAGTGTGGGGGGTGAAGCTTTCTTT,CASSVGGEAFF
-,-,TRBV4-1,TRBJ2-5,TGCGCCAGCAGCCCCATCGACGGAAGGGAAGGTGAGACCCAGTACTTC,CASSPIDGREGETQYF
-,-,TRBV4-1,TRBJ2-3,TGCGCCAGCAGCCGTCGGGAGTTGCCAGATACGCAGTATTTT,CASSRRELPDTQYF
-,-,TRBV3-1/TRBV3-2,TRBJ2-1,TGTGCCAGCAGCGCAACAGGGAGGGCTCACAATGAGCAGTTCTTC,CASSATGRAHNEQFF
-,TRBD1,TRBV5-1,TRBJ1-1,TGCGCCAGCAGCGGGGGACAGAGGGTGAACACTGAAGCTTTCTTT,CASSGGQRVNTEAFF